The sequence of this TCR beta chain was determined in a study of T cell repertoires in cytomegalovirus infection (dated by TCRdb to between 2018 and 2020). Some background on the complete study: Peptide stimulations targeted recently identified HLA-C-restricted CMV epitopes, whose presentation resists viral immunomodulation, together with well-studied HLA-B-restricted epitopes. Donor HLA type was relevant to the analysis, because carriage of CMV infection together with the matching HLA type was indicated by public TCR beta signatures. Findings and caveats that apply to the study as a whole: The ex vivo response was dominated by HLA-C-restricted CMV-specific TCR beta clonotypes, which also provided the single most frequent clonotype in two of eight donors. In both this cohort and an independent roughly 330-donor cohort, the cumulative frequency of public TCR beta family members distinguished carriers of CMV infection plus the relevant HLA type.

This clonotype was recorded at least ten times. It has no known antigen specificity. Base qualities are not provided; no much larger clone lies one nucleotide away. This specimen's treatment or condition label, per the study, means: in vitro stimulation with specific CMV peptide epitopes to enrich CMV-specific T cells. From cysteine to phenylalanine, the CDR3 is 15 amino acids long. This entry keeps only the CDR3 DNA: 45 bases, framed from base 1. From a lookup of the germline V gene, CDR1 and CDR2 are SGHTA and FQGNSA. Trimming removed 5 bases from V and 8 bases from J; the gene matches leave 13 bases unexplained. These reads were obtained on an Illumina HiSeq 1500. TCRdb reprocessing: public reads trimmed at Q25 with fastp, clones called with MiXCR, in-frame beta chains kept. Rows are unified per CDR3 protein, each entry keeping the most common DNA and genes. The sample table shows about 280,000 distinct CDR3 sequences, and less than 25% are seen once. Approximately 19% of the sample is held by the ten biggest clonotypes.

The input for sequencing was cultured PBMCs, taken from culture after CMV antigen stimulation. The clonotype originates from a human donor in good health (CMV status not recorded). Some clones in this sample may be carry-over from other donors' samples. The V and J genes are TRBV7-2 and TRBJ1-1; 8 junctional bases match TRBD1. This receptor has the CDR3 CASSTSRDRNLEAFF. The nucleotides are TGTGCCAGCAGCACGAGCCGGGACAGGAATCTAGAAGCTTTCTTT.